This entry concerns a single T cell receptor beta chain. Its antigen is not known. The data belong to a study of shared clonotypes between healthy human individuals. Study details: A donor's plate count was three for CD4 naive and three for CD4 memory; CD8 naive had two and CD8 memory one.

Cells designated naive CD8 were CD45RO-negative and were positively selected for CCR7, with terminally differentiated effector memory CD45RA+ cells excluded. The V and J ends lost 4 bases and 8 bases, in that order; junction bases with no gene match: 4. The CDR3 extends over 14 amino acids. Germline CDR1 is MNHEY and CDR2 is SMNVEV (reference sequence). Over several immunoSEQ plates, each subset's genomic DNA was distributed in even portions. The table came from immunoSEQ multiplex PCR; TCRdb's copy has only in-frame clones and leaves some out. The sample holds about 680,000 clones; approximately 90% are singletons and the top ten take 24%. Study-level results: Compared with clonotypes that all four donors shared, non-shared clonotypes had lower generation probabilities.

The receptor was isolated from a man aged 25 to 40 in good health. The chain employs TRBV27 and TRBJ2-1; TRBD2 agrees at 11 bases. The sequencing sample was made of naive CD8+ T cells sorted from blood. The CDR3 DNA reads as TGTGCCAGCAGTTCTAGCGGGAGGAACGATGAGCAGTTCTTC. Its translation is CASSSSGRNDEQFF.